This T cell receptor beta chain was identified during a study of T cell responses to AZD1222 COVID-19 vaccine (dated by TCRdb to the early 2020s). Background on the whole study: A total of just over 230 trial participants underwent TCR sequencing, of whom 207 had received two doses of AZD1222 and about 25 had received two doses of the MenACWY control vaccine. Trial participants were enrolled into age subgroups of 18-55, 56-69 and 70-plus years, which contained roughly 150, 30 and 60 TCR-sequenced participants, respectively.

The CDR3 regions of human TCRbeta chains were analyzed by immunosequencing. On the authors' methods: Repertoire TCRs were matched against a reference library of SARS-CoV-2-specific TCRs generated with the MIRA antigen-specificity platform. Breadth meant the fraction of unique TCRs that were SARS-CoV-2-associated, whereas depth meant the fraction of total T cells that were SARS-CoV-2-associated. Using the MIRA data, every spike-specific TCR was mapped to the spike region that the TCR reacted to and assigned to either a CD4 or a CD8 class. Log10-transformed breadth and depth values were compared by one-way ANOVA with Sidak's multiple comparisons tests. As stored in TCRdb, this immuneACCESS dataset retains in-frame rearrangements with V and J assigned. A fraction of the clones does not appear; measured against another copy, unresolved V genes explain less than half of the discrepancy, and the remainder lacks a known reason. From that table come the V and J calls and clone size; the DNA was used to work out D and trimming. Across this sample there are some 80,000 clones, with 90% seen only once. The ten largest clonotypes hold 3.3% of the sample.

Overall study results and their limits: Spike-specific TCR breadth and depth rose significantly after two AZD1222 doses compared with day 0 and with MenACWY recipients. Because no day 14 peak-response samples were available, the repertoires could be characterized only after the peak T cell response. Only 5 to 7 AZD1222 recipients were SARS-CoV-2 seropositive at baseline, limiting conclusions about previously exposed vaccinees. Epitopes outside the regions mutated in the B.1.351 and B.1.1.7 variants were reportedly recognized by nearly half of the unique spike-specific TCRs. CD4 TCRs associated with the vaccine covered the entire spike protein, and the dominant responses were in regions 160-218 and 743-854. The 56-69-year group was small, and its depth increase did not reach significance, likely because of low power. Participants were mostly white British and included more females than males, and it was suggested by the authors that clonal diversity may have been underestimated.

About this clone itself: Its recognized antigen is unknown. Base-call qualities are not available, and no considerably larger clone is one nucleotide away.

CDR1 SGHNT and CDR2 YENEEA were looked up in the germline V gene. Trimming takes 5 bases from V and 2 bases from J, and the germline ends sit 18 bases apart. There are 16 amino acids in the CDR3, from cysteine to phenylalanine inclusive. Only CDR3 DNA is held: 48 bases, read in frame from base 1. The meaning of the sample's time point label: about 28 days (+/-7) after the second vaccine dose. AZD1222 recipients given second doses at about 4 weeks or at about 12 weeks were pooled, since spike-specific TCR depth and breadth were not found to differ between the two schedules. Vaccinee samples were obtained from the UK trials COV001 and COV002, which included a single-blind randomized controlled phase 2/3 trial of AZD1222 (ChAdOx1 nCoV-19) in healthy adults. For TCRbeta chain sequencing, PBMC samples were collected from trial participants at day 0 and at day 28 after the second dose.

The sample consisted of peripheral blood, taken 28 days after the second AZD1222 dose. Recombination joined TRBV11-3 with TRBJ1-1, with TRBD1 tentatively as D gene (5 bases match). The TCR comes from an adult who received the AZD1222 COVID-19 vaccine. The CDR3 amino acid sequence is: CASSPGSRGVNTEAFF. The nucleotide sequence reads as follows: TGTGCCAGCAGCCCAGGGAGCCGGGGAGTCAACACTGAAGCTTTCTTT.